This TCR beta chain was profiled in a study of cytomegalovirus exposure and HLA in healthy donors. General study points: Earlier analysis looked at TCR beta V segments, and most were productive about 90% or about 30% of the time.

The junction had 7 bases not matched to a gene; V was cut back by 0 bases and J by 4 bases. The V gene's germline CDR1 is SGHRS and CDR2 YFSETQ. This CDR3 spans 15 amino acids. As for this clone: Its antigen is unidentified.

The primer mix had 60 Vbeta and 13 Jbeta primers. Generated by immunoSEQ multiplex PCR, the TCRdb table keeps only in-frame clones and is missing some. The sample totals some 120,000 clones. This TCR was sampled from a woman aged 60-75 years in good health and CMV-seronegative. Source material: PBMCs. The rearrangement joins TRBV5-1 to TRBJ2-7, with TRBD2 matching 7 bases. The CDR3 is CASSLAWGGEYEQYF. The CDR3, as DNA: TGCGCCAGCAGCTTGGCTTGGGGAGGGGAATACGAGCAGTACTTC.